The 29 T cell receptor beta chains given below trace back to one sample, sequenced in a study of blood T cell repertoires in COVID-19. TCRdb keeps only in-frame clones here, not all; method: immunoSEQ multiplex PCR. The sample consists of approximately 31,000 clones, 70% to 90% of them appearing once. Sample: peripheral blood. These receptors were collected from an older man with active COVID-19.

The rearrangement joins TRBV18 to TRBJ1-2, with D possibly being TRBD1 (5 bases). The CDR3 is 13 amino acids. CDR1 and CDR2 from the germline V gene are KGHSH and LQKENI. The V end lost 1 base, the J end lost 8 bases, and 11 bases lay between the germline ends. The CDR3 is CASSPRSGFGYTF. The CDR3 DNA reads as TGTGCCAGCTCACCACGATCAGGGTTCGGCTACACCTTC.

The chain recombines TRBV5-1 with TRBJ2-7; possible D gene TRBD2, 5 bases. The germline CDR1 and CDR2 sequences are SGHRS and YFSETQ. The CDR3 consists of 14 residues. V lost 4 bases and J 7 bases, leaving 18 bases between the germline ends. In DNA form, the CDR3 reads TGCGCCAGCAGCCTAGCACCTGGGCCCATGGAGCAGTACTTC. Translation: CASSLAPGPMEQYF.

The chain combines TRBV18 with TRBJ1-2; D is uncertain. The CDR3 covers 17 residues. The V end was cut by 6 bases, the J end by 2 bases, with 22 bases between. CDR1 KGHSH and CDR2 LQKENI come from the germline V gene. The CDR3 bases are TGTGCCAGCTCTCTACAGAAAGCCCGGTCCTTAAACTATGGCTACACCTTC. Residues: CASSLQKARSLNYGYTF.

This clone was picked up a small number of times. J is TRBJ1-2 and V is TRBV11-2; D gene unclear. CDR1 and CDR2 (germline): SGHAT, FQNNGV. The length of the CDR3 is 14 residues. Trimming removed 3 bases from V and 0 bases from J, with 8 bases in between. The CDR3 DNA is TGTGCCAGCAGCTTCGTCACAGCTAACTATGGCTACACCTTC. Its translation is CASSFVTANYGYTF.

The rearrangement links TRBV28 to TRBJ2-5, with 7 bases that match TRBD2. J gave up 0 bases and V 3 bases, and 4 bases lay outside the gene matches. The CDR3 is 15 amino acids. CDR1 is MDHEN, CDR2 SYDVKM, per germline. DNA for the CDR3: TGTGCCAGCAGTTTTCGGGGGGAGAACCAAGAGACCCAGTACTTC. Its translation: CASSFRGENQETQYF.

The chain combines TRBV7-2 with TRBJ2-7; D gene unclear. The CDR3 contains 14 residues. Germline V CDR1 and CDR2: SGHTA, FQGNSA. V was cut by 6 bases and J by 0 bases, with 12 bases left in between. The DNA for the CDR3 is TGTGCCAGCAGTTACGACTCCTACTCCTACGAGCAGTACTTC. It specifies CASSYDSYSYEQYF.

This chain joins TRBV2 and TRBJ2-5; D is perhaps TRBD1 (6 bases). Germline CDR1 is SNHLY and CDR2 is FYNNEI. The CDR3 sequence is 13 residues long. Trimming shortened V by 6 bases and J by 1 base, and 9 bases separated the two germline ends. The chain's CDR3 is CASRADSQETQYF. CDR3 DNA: TGTGCCAGCAGGGCGGACAGCCAAGAGACCCAGTACTTC.

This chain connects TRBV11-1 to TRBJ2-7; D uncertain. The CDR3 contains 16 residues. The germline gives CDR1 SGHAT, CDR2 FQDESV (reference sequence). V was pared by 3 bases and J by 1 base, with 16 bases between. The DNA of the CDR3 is TGTGCCAGCAGCTTTAACACTCACAGTAGGTCCTACGAGCAGTACTTC. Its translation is CASSFNTHSRSYEQYF.

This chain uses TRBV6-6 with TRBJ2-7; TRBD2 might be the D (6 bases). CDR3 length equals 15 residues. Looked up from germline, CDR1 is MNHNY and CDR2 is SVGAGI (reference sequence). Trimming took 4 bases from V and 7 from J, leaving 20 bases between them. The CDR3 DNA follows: TGTGCCAGCAGTTTGCACGGGACTGCTAAATTAGAGCAGTACTTC. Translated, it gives CASSLHGTAKLEQYF.

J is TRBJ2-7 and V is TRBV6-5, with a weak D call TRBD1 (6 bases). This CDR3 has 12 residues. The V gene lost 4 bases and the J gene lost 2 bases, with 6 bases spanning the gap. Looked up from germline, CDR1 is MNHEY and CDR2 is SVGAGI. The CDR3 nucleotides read TGTGCCAGCAGTTCAGGGGCCTACGAGCAGTACTTC. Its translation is CASSSGAYEQYF.

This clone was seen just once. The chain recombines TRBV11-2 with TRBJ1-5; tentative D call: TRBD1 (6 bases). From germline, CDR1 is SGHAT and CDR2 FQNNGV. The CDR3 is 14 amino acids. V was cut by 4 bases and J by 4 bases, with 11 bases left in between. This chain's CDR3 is CASSSVGGNQPQHF. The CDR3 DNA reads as TGTGCCAGCAGCTCCGTAGGGGGAAATCAGCCCCAGCATTTT.

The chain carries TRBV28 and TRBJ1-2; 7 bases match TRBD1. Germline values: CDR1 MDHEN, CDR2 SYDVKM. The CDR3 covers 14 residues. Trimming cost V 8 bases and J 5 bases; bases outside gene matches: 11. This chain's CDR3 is CASQKIQGWYGYTF. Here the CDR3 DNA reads TGTGCCAGCCAAAAGATACAGGGGTGGTATGGCTACACCTTC.

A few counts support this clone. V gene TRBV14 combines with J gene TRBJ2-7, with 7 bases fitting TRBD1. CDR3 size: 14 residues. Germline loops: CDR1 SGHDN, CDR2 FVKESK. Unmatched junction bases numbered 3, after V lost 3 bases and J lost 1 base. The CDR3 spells CASSQAGGSYEQYF. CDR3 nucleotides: TGTGCCAGCAGCCAGGCAGGGGGATCCTACGAGCAGTACTTC.

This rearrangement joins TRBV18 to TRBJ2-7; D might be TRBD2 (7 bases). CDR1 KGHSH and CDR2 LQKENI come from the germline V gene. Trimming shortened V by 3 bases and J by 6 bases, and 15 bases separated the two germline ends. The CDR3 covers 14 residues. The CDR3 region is CASSPGRGAVEQYF. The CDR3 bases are TGTGCCAGCTCACCGGGGAGGGGGGCTGTCGAGCAGTACTTC.

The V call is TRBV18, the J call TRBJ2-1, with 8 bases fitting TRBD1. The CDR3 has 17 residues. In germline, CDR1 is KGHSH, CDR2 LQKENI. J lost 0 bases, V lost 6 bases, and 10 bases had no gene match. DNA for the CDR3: TGTGCCAGCTCCCAATTCACAGGGGGGAGCTCCTACAATGAGCAGTTCTTC. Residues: CASSQFTGGSSYNEQFF.

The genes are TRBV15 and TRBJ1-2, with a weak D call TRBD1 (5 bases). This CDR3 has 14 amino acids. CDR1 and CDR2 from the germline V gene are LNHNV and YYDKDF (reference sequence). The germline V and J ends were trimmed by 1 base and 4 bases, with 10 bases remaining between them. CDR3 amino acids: CATSRGGSLYGYTF. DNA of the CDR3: TGTGCCACCAGCAGAGGGGGCAGCCTCTATGGCTACACCTTC. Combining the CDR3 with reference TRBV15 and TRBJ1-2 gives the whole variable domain DAMVIQNPRYQVTQFGKPVTLSCSQTLNHNVMYWYQQKSSQAPKLLFHYYDKDFNNEADTPDNFQSRRPNTSFCFLDIRSPGLGDTAMYLCATSRGGSLYGYTFGSGTRLTVV.

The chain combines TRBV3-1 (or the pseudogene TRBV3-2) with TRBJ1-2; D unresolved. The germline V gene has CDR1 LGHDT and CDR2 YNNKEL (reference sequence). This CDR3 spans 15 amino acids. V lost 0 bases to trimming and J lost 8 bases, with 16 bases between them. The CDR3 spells CASSQDGESRRGYTF. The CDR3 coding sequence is TGTGCCAGCAGCCAAGATGGAGAATCGCGGAGGGGCTACACCTTC.

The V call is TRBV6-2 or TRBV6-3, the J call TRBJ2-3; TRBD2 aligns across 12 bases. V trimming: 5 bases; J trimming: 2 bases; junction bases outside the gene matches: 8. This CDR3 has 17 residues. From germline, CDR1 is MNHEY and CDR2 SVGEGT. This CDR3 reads CASSLRWTSGDTDTQYF. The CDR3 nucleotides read TGTGCCAGCAGTCTTCGATGGACTAGCGGGGACACAGATACGCAGTATTTT.

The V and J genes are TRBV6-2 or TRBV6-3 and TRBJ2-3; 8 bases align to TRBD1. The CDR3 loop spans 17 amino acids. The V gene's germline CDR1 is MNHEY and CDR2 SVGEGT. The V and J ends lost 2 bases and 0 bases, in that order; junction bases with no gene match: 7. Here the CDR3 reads CASSYSRTGSSTDTQYF. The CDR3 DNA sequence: TGTGCCAGCAGTTACAGCCGGACAGGGTCTAGCACAGATACGCAGTATTTT.

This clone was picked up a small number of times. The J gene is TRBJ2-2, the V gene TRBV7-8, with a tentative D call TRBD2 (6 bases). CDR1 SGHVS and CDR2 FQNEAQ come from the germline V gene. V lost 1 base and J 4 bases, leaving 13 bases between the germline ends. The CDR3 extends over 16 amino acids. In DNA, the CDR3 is TGTGCCAGCAGCTTAGATGGAGGGGTAGGCACCGGGGAGCTGTTTTTT. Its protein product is CASSLDGGVGTGELFF.

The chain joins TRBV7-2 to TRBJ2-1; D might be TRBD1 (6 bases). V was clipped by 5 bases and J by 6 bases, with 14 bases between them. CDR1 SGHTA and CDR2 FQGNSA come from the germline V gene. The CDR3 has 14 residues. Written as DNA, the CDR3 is TGTGCCAGCAGCCAGGGGCTAGGGGGCAATGAGCAGTTCTTC. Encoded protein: CASSQGLGGNEQFF.

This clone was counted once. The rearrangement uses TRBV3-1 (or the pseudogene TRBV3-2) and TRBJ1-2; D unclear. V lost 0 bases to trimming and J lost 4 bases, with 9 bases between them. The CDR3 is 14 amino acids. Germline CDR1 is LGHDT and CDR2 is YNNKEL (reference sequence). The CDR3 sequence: CASSQDVRSYGYTF. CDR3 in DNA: TGTGCCAGCAGCCAAGATGTCCGCAGCTATGGCTACACCTTC.

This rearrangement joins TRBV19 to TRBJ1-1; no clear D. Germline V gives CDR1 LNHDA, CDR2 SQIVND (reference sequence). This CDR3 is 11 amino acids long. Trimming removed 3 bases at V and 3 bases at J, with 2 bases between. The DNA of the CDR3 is TGTGCCAGTAGTATCTACACTGAAGCTTTCTTT. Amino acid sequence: CASSIYTEAFF.

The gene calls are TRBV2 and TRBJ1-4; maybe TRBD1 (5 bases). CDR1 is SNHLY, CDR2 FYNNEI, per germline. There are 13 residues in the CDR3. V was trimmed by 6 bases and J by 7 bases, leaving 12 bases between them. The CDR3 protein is CASRRGGGEKLFF. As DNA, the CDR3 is TGTGCCAGCAGGAGGGGAGGAGGTGAAAAACTGTTTTTT.

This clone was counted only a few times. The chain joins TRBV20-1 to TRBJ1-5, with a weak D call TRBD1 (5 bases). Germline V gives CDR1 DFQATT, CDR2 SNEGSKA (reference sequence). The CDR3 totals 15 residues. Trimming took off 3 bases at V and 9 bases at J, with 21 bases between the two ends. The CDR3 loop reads CSASSSVAREPPQHF. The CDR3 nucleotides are TGCAGTGCTAGTAGTTCGGTCGCCAGGGAACCGCCCCAGCATTTT.

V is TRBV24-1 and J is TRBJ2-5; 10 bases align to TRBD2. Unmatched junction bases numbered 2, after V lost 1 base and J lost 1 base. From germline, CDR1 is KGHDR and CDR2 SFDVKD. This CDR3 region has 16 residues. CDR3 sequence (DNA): TGTGCCACCAGTGATTTCCTAGCGGGGGCCCAAGAGACCCAGTACTTC. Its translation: CATSDFLAGAQETQYF.

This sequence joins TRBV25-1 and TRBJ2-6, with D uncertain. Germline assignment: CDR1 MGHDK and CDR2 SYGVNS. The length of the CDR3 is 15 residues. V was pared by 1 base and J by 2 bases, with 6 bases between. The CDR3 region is CASSESRAGANVLTF. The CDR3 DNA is TGTGCCAGCAGTGAATCTCGGGCTGGGGCCAACGTCCTGACTTTC. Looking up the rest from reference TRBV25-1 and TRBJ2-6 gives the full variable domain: EADIYQTPRYLVIGTGKKITLECSQTMGHDKMYWYQQDPGMELHLIHYSYGVNSTEKGDLSSESTVSRIRTEHFPLTLESARPSHTSQYLCASSESRAGANVLTFGAGSRLTVL.

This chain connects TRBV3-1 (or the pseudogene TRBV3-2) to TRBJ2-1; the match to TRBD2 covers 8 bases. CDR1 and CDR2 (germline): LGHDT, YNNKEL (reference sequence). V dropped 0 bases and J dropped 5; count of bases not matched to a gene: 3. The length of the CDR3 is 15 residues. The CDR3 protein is CASSQDPAGDNEQFF. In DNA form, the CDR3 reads TGTGCCAGCAGCCAAGATCCAGCGGGGGACAATGAGCAGTTCTTC.

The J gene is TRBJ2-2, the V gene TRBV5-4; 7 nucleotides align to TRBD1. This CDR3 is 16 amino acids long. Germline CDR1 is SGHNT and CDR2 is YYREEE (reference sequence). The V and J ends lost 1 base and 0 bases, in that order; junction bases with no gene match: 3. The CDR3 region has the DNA TGTGCCAGCAGCTTGAGAGGGGGCGCGAACACCGGGGAGCTGTTTTTT. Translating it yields CASSLRGGANTGELFF.